This entry features one T cell receptor (beta chain) sequence. Original processing methods: ImmunoSEQ only sent back junction sequences with no quality scores, so filtering was done differently. The method was immunoSEQ multiplex PCR; TCRdb's version includes in-frame clones alone and lacks a portion of them. From that table come the V and J calls and clone size; the DNA was used to work out D and trimming. Of about 1 million clones listed, about 80% are singletons. The V and J ends lost 6 bases and 8 bases, in that order; junction bases with no gene match: 7. The CDR3 is 13 residues long. The germline V gene has CDR1 SNHLY and CDR2 FYNNEI. The data were obtained in a study of shared clonotypes between healthy human individuals.

V gene TRBV2 combines with J gene TRBJ1-2, with TRBD1 identical over 9 bases. This TCR was sampled from a young man in good health. Input material: memory CD4+ T cells sorted from blood. Subset specified: CD45RA-negative fraction. CDR3 residues: CASSKQGADGYTF. The CDR3 nucleotides read TGTGCCAGCAGCAAACAGGGGGCCGACGGCTACACCTTC.